This TCR beta chain was identified in a study of blood T cell repertoires in COVID-19. Study-wide context: PBMCs, B-cell-depleted T cells, or T cells were the source of the cDNA or gDNA that made up the material.

Germline V gene data show CDR1 as MNHEY and CDR2 as SMNVEV (reference sequence). The CDR3 totals 17 residues. V was pared by 4 bases and J by 5 bases, with 13 bases of the junction left unmatched. Cohort placement rested on clinical history that participants reported themselves. Sequencing used immunoSEQ multiplex PCR; TCRdb keeps in-frame clones, though not all of them. Here the sample spans approximately 360,000 clones, approximately 87% being singletons. Sample: PBMCs or T cells enriched from blood (not recorded which). This chain joins TRBV27 and TRBJ2-1; 8 bases align to TRBD2. The clonotype was recovered from a woman in her twenties or thirties with acute COVID-19. This chain's CDR3 is CASSSVGLAGFNNEQFF. CDR3 DNA sequence: TGTGCCAGCAGTTCGGTGGGGTTAGCGGGGTTTAACAATGAGCAGTTCTTC.